The sample holds a few counts of the clone carrying this T cell receptor beta chain. Its antigen is as yet unknown. Preparation of the TCRbeta library involved a method that used unique molecular identifiers. TCRdb re-derived calls from the PCR reads in MiXCR, one entry per CDR3 protein. Altogether about 870,000 distinct CDR3 sequences are present, 15% to 20% being singletons, with the ten largest covering around 5.3%. This sample stems from a study of T-cell reconstitution after alpha-beta-depleted transplantation in children. Study-level findings and limits: Day-60 TCRbeta diversity that was high in some patients was derived from surviving recipient T cells and thymic progenitors.

After removal of 4 bases from V and 6 bases from J, the junction contained 18 bases not matched to a gene. Germline CDR1 SGHRS, CDR2 YFSETQ. The CDR3 extends over 19 amino acids. The TCR originated in a male patient aged 10 to 17 who had a stem cell transplant for acute lymphoblastic leukemia, so the T cells may come from the graft donor. Specimen: PBMCs, mostly from graft donor cells, collected 360 days after TCRalphabeta/CD19-depleted stem cell transplant. The rearrangement links TRBV5-1 to TRBJ2-2; 10 nucleotides agree with TRBD2. The CDR3 is CASSPRSGTSVWMAGELFF. The CDR3 DNA reads as TGCGCCAGCAGCCCGAGATCCGGGACTAGCGTCTGGATGGCCGGGGAGCTGTTTTTT.